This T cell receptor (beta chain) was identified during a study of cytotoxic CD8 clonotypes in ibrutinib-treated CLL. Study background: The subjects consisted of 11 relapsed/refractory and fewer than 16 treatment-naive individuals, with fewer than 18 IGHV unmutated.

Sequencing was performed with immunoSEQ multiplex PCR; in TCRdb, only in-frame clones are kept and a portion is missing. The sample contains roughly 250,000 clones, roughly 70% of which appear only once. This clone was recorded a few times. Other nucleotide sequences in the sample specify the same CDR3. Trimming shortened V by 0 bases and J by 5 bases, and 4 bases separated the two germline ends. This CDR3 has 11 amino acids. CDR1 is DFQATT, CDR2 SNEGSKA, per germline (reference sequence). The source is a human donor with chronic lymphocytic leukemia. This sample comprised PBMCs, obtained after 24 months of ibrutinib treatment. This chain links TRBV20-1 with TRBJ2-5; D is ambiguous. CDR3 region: CSARDRETQYF. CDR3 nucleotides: TGCAGTGCTAGAGATCGGGAGACCCAGTACTTC.